What follows are 30 T cell receptor beta chains derived from one specimen sequenced in a study of cytomegalovirus exposure and HLA in healthy donors. A multiplex PCR was run with 60 Vbeta primers and 13 Jbeta primers. Only in-frame clones appear in the TCRdb table, and some are missing; sequencing was by immunoSEQ multiplex PCR. The sample holds fewer than 200,000 clones; 84% are singletons and the top ten take roughly 1.2%. The specimen was PBMCs. The source is a girl aged 2 to 10 in good health and CMV-seropositive.

This rearrangement joins TRBV20-1 to TRBJ2-1, with D hard to call. Germline assignment: CDR1 DFQATT and CDR2 SNEGSKA (reference sequence). The CDR3 loop spans 10 amino acids. The V gene lost 6 bases and the J gene lost 4 bases, with 4 bases spanning the gap. CDR3 loop: CSALYNEQFF. Written as DNA, the CDR3 is TGCAGTGCCCTTTACAATGAGCAGTTCTTC.

V is TRBV30 and J is TRBJ2-1; TRBD2 agrees at 9 bases. This CDR3 has 17 residues. CDR1 is GTSNPN and CDR2 is SVGIG in the germline V gene (reference sequence). The V gene end was trimmed by 1 base and the J gene end by 1 base; junction bases not matched to a gene: 8. The CDR3 region is CAWSGSLSGSSYNEQFF. The DNA of the CDR3 is TGTGCCTGGAGTGGGAGTCTTAGCGGGAGTTCCTACAATGAGCAGTTCTTC. The whole variable domain, remainder taken from reference TRBV30 and TRBJ2-1, is SQTIHQWPATLVQPVGSPLSLECTVEGTSNPNLYWYRQAAGRGLQLLFYSVGIGQISSEVPQNLSASRPQDRQFILSSKKLLLSDSGFYLCAWSGSLSGSSYNEQFFGPGTRLTVL.

The V gene is TRBV7-2, the J gene TRBJ1-2; TRBD1 is a possible D gene (6 bases). Germline assignment: CDR1 SGHTA and CDR2 FQGNSA. Trimming removed 5 bases at V and 3 bases at J, with 10 bases between. This CDR3 spans 13 amino acids. CDR3 in amino acids: CASSTGHYYGYTF. DNA of the CDR3: TGTGCCAGCAGCACGGGACACTACTATGGCTACACCTTC. The full variable domain, rest sourced from reference TRBV7-2 and TRBJ1-2, is GAGVSQSPSNKVTEKGKDVELRCDPISGHTALYWYRQSLGQGLEFLIYFQGNSAPDKSGLPSDRFSAERTGGSVSTLTIQRTQQEDSAVYLCASSTGHYYGYTFGSGTRLTVV.

The chain couples TRBV5-5 to TRBJ1-2; D unclear. The CDR3 contains 12 residues. CDR1 and CDR2 (germline): SGHKS, YYEKEE (reference sequence). Trimming left V 7 bases short and J 2 bases short, with 9 bases between. This CDR3 is CASRELNYGYTF. The DNA of the CDR3 is TGTGCCAGCCGGGAACTAAACTATGGCTACACCTTC.

The chain recombines TRBV2 with TRBJ2-3; 12 bases are shared with TRBD2. The V segment lost 5 bases and the J segment 8 bases; nucleotides outside the gene matches: 11. The germline V gene has CDR1 SNHLY and CDR2 FYNNEI. The CDR3 length is 16 residues. This chain's CDR3 is CASSSLAGGGEGTQYF. The CDR3 DNA sequence: TGTGCCAGCAGTTCACTAGCGGGGGGAGGTGAAGGTACGCAGTATTTT. Complete variable domain (other parts from reference TRBV2 and TRBJ2-3): EPEVTQTPSHQVTQMGQEVILRCVPISNHLYFYWYRQILGQKVEFLVSFYNNEISEKSEIFDDQFSVERPDGSNFTLKIRSTKLEDSAMYFCASSSLAGGGEGTQYFGPGTRLTVL.

This clone was recorded only once. This chain joins TRBV7-8 and TRBJ2-7, with TRBD1 as a possible D gene (5 bases). Germline V CDR1 and CDR2: SGHVS, FQNEAQ. Between the trimmed V and J ends, which lost 0 bases and 3 bases, there was a span of 9 bases. The CDR3 runs 14 residues. In DNA form, the CDR3 reads TGTGCCAGCAGCTTAGCTCAGGGTAACTACGAGCAGTACTTC. Translation: CASSLAQGNYEQYF.

This clone was seen once. This sequence joins TRBV11-3 and TRBJ2-7; 11 nucleotides match TRBD2. The V segment lost 1 base and the J segment 4 bases; nucleotides outside the gene matches: 12. The germline gives CDR1 SGHNT, CDR2 YENEEA. CDR3 length: 18 amino acids. The CDR3 DNA follows: TGTGCCAGCAGCTTAGTCCTGGGTCTAGCGGGAGGAAATTACGAGCAGTACTTC. Protein sequence: CASSLVLGLAGGNYEQYF. Together with reference TRBV11-3 and TRBJ2-7, the CDR3 gives the full variable domain: EAGVVQSPRYKIIEKKQPVAFWCNPISGHNTLYWYLQNLGQGPELLIRYENEEAVDDSQLPKDRFSAERLKGVDSTLKIQPAELGDSAVYLCASSLVLGLAGGNYEQYFGPGTRLTVT.

The chain recombines TRBV5-1 with TRBJ2-7; perhaps TRBD1 as D (5 bases). CDR1 SGHRS and CDR2 YFSETQ come from the germline V gene. This CDR3 is 14 amino acids long. Trimming shortened V by 0 bases and J by 6 bases, and 13 bases separated the two germline ends. The DNA of the CDR3 is TGCGCCAGCAGCTTGGGGGCCGTGGGGCGCGAGCAGTACTTC. Protein sequence: CASSLGAVGREQYF.

This chain joins TRBV6-1 and TRBJ1-1; weak D call: TRBD1 (5 bases). Per the germline V gene, CDR1 is MNHNS and CDR2 is SASEGT. The CDR3 has 11 residues. The V end lost 6 bases, the J end lost 6 bases, and 8 bases lay between the germline ends. The CDR3, as DNA: TGTGCCAGCAGCCGGGGGGCTGAAGCTTTCTTT. Translating gives CASSRGAEAFF.

This chain joins TRBV23-1 and TRBJ1-5, with D unresolved. TRBV23-1 carries the ORF label, with uncertain function. The CDR3 has 18 residues. V lost 3 bases and J 2 bases, leaving 20 bases between the germline ends. The CDR3 coding sequence is TGCGCCAGCAGTCACAAGCATGGGCTCCGGGAAGGCAATCAGCCCCAGCATTTT. Amino acids: CASSHKHGLREGNQPQHF.

The chain recombines TRBV9 with TRBJ2-2, with D unclear. The V end lost 0 bases, the J end lost 1 base, and 7 bases lay between the germline ends. Germline CDR1 reads SGDLS; CDR2 reads YYNGEE. CDR3 length: 15 amino acids. CDR3 sequence (DNA): TGTGCCAGCAGCGTAGACAGAGAGAACACCGGGGAGCTGTTTTTT. Amino acids: CASSVDRENTGELFF.

The V and J genes are TRBV27 and TRBJ2-1; possible D gene TRBD2, 5 bases. Germline lookup yields CDR1 MNHEY and CDR2 SMNVEV (reference sequence). The CDR3 sequence is 15 residues long. V dropped 3 bases and J dropped 4 bases, with 13 bases sitting between them. DNA of the CDR3: TGTGCCAGCAGTTTCGCGGGTGCTGGGTACAATGAGCAGTTCTTC. Protein sequence: CASSFAGAGYNEQFF.

V is TRBV5-1 and J is TRBJ1-1, with D possibly matching TRBD1 (5 bases). The V gene's germline CDR1 is SGHRS and CDR2 YFSETQ. V dropped 4 bases and J dropped 2 bases, with 12 bases sitting between them. This CDR3 has 14 residues. In nucleotides, the CDR3 is TGCGCCAGCAGCCCCCAGACAGCAAACACTGAAGCTTTCTTT. The encoded protein is CASSPQTANTEAFF.

The genes are TRBV5-4 and TRBJ1-1; D is possibly TRBD1 (5 bases). The V and J ends lost 4 bases and 3 bases respectively, with 13 bases between them. This CDR3 has 14 residues. CDR1 is SGHNT and CDR2 is YYREEE in the germline V gene (reference sequence). In DNA, the CDR3 is TGTGCCAGCAGCCCCAGGGTCGGATACACTGAAGCTTTCTTT. It codes for CASSPRVGYTEAFF.

The V call is TRBV28, the J call TRBJ1-1; tentative D call: TRBD1 (6 bases). The V end was cut by 5 bases, the J end by 4 bases, with 14 bases between. The CDR3 runs 14 residues. Per the germline V gene, CDR1 is MDHEN and CDR2 is SYDVKM. In DNA, the CDR3 is TGTGCCAGCAGTGTAAGAGGGGGAACCACTGAAGCTTTCTTT. This sequence encodes CASSVRGGTTEAFF.

This chain connects TRBV10-2 to TRBJ1-1; D unresolved. V gave up 9 bases and J gave up 4 bases, with 12 bases separating them. The CDR3 spans 12 residues. Germline loops: CDR1 WSHSY, CDR2 SAAADI. The CDR3 nucleotides are TGCGCCAGTCGCCTTGGGCGCACTGAAGCTTTCTTT. Amino acids: CASRLGRTEAFF.

This chain uses TRBV7-8 with TRBJ2-2; D may be TRBD2 (6 bases). This CDR3 spans 16 amino acids. Trimming took 1 base from V and 3 from J, leaving 12 bases between them. Germline CDR1 reads SGHVS; CDR2 reads FQNEAQ. CDR3 loop: CASSLESSGYTGELFF. CDR3 nucleotides: TGTGCCAGCAGCTTAGAGAGTAGCGGCTACACCGGGGAGCTGTTTTTT.

The chain has TRBV27 and TRBJ1-1; 8 bases line up with TRBD1. The germline gives CDR1 MNHEY, CDR2 SMNVEV (reference sequence). V gave up 4 bases and J gave up 0 bases; unmatched junction bases: 10. The CDR3 has 17 amino acids. The CDR3 nucleotides are TGTGCCAGCAGTTGGGACAGGCCCTCGTCGATGAACACTGAAGCTTTCTTT. This encodes CASSWDRPSSMNTEAFF.

This sequence joins TRBV9 and TRBJ1-2, with D maybe TRBD1 (5 bases). Trimming shortened V by 0 bases and J by 4 bases, and 10 bases separated the two germline ends. Germline loops: CDR1 SGDLS, CDR2 YYNGEE. This CDR3 is built from 14 residues. The CDR3 DNA follows: TGTGCCAGCAGCGTAGCGCAGGGTGGCTATGGCTACACCTTC. Translated: CASSVAQGGYGYTF.

This chain's CDR3 is CASSQQSQETQYF. CDR3 coding DNA: TGTGCCAGCAGCCAACAGAGCCAAGAGACCCAGTACTTC. V is TRBV5-4 and J is TRBJ2-5; D is unresolved. This CDR3 has 13 amino acids. V lost 4 bases and J 1 base, leaving 8 bases between the germline ends. CDR1 SGHNT and CDR2 YYREEE come from the germline V gene (reference sequence).

This clone was detected only once. The chain uses TRBV29-1 and TRBJ1-2; tentative D call: TRBD1 (5 bases). V lost 6 bases and J lost 4, with 15 bases in between. Germline CDR1 reads SQVTM; CDR2 reads ANQGSEA. The CDR3 is made up of 13 amino acids. CDR3 residues: CSVDSGPVYGYTF. Written as DNA, the CDR3 is TGCAGCGTCGACAGTGGCCCCGTCTATGGCTACACCTTC.

This chain connects TRBV6-4 to TRBJ2-3; TRBD2 matches 9 bases. The J segment lost 3 bases and the V segment lost 4 bases, leaving 2 bases of the junction unmatched. The CDR3 covers 14 residues. Germline CDR1 is MRHNA and CDR2 is SNTAGT. The CDR3 bases are TGTGCCAGCAGTGGGAGCGGGGGGACAGATACGCAGTATTTT. It codes for CASSGSGGTDTQYF.

The chain recombines TRBV30 with TRBJ1-6; D gene uncertain. The ends were cut back, 5 bases at V and 6 bases at J, with 5 bases in the middle. CDR3 length equals 11 residues. CDR1 is GTSNPN, CDR2 SVGIG, per germline (reference sequence). CDR3 region: CAWESNSPLHF. Here the CDR3 DNA reads TGTGCCTGGGAGTCTAATTCACCCCTCCACTTT.

About this clone itself: The same CDR3 also results from other DNA sequences found in this sample. The chain combines TRBV18 with TRBJ2-7; D possibly corresponds to TRBD2 (6 bases). There are 15 residues in the CDR3. The V gene lost 0 bases and the J gene lost 7 bases, with 16 bases spanning the gap. The V gene's germline CDR1 is KGHSH and CDR2 LQKENI. The CDR3 sequence: CASSPPLGDGGEQYF. The CDR3, as DNA: TGTGCCAGCTCACCACCTCTGGGGGACGGGGGAGAGCAGTACTTC.

V and J are TRBV11-1 and TRBJ1-1; TRBD1 matches 8 bases. The CDR3 runs to 15 residues. After removal of 1 base from V and 4 bases from J, the junction contained 5 bases not matched to a gene. The germline V gene has CDR1 SGHAT and CDR2 FQDESV (reference sequence). CDR3 sequence: CASSLGRTGPTEAFF. The CDR3, as DNA: TGTGCCAGCAGCTTAGGGAGGACAGGGCCCACTGAAGCTTTCTTT.

The J gene is TRBJ2-2, the V gene TRBV5-1; 10 bases map to TRBD2. The length of the CDR3 is 19 residues. With 3 bases clipped from V and 0 bases from J, the junction kept 11 bases outside the gene matches. Germline-derived CDR1 and CDR2 are SGHRS and YFSETQ. The CDR3, as DNA: TGCGCCAGCAGCTGGAGATTAGCGGGAGGAGACCCGAACACCGGGGAGCTGTTTTTT. Its translation: CASSWRLAGGDPNTGELFF.

This clone was counted once. The chain links TRBV10-2 to TRBJ1-1; tentative D call: TRBD1 (5 bases). The germline CDR1 and CDR2 sequences are WSHSY and SAAADI. The CDR3 runs to 15 residues. The V and J ends lost 2 bases and 7 bases respectively, with 17 bases between them. CDR3 sequence (DNA): TGCGCCAGCAGTGAGGGATTGGGGGGTATGATTGAAGCTTTCTTT. Encoded protein: CASSEGLGGMIEAFF.

The chain links TRBV5-6 to TRBJ2-1; 9 nucleotides align to TRBD2. There are 17 residues in the CDR3. Germline CDR1 is SGHDT and CDR2 is YYEEEE. V was pared by 0 bases and J by 1 base, with 5 bases of the junction left unmatched. CDR3 nucleotides: TGTGCCAGCAGCTTGGGGTTAGCGGGAGTTTCCTACAATGAGCAGTTCTTC. Protein product: CASSLGLAGVSYNEQFF.

V gene TRBV6-5 combines with J gene TRBJ1-6; 10 bases map to TRBD1. Germline CDR1 reads MNHEY; CDR2 reads SVGAGI. V shed 5 bases, J shed 6 bases, and the junction held 4 bases outside the gene matches. The CDR3 has 15 amino acids. CDR3 in amino acids: CASSPDRGPNSPLHF. CDR3 bases: TGTGCCAGCAGTCCTGACAGGGGGCCTAATTCACCCCTCCACTTT.

This rearrangement joins TRBV27 to TRBJ1-2; a possible D gene is TRBD1 (6 bases). The V gene lost 1 base and the J gene lost 7 bases, with 13 bases spanning the gap. Germline values: CDR1 MNHEY, CDR2 SMNVEV (reference sequence). The CDR3 runs to 14 residues. The CDR3 DNA reads TGTGCCAGCAGTTTATGGGCAGGGGCGTTTGGCTACACCTTC. Its protein product is CASSLWAGAFGYTF.